Listed here are 19 T cell receptor beta chains from one sample, sequenced in a study of T cell changes during pregnancy in multiple sclerosis (dated by TCRdb to the late 2010s). The protocol used for the library was the immunoSEQ multiplex PCR assay. TCRdb obtained this table from immuneACCESS and retained in-frame rearrangements with V and J assigned. These tables miss some clones; where compared with another copy, unresolved V genes account for less than half of the shortfall, and the remainder is unexplained. The sample contains around 40,000 clones, about 92% of them found a single time. The top ten hold approximately 26% of the sample. Sample: CD8+ T cells from peripheral blood mononuclear cells, taken before pregnancy. The receptors were sampled from a female donor with multiple sclerosis, enrolled in a pregnancy study.

The chain has TRBV7-9 and TRBJ2-7, with 8 bases matching TRBD1. J lost 3 bases, V lost 5 bases, and 9 bases had no gene match. The CDR3 contains 15 residues. Germline loops: CDR1 SEHNR, CDR2 FQNEAQ (reference sequence). This CDR3 reads CASSGRTGPGYEQYF. CDR3 DNA: TGTGCCAGCAGCGGACGGACAGGGCCCGGCTACGAGCAGTACTTC.

For this clone: Germline and junction disagree at one end, which may indicate a read error. This rearrangement joins TRBV5-1 to TRBJ2-7; D not certain. This CDR3 is 13 amino acids long. Germline assignment: CDR1 SGHRS and CDR2 YFSETQ. This CDR3 reads CASSLGLLYERYF. The CDR3 DNA is TGCGCCAGCAGCTTGGGGCTGCTTTACGAGCGGTACTTC.

The chain employs TRBV27 and TRBJ2-7; a possible D gene is TRBD2 (6 bases). Germline-derived CDR1 and CDR2 are MNHEY and SMNVEV (reference sequence). Trimming shortened V by 8 bases and J by 3 bases, and 11 bases separated the two germline ends. CDR3 size: 12 residues. The CDR3 nucleotides are TGTGCCAGCGGATGGGGAGGCTACGAGCAGTACTTC. The encoded protein is CASGWGGYEQYF.

This chain joins TRBV6-5 and TRBJ2-3; 7 bases are shared with TRBD2. This CDR3 spans 16 amino acids. Trimming removed 2 bases from V and 0 bases from J; junction bases left unmatched: 5. Germline assignment: CDR1 MNHEY and CDR2 SVGAGI. CDR3 protein: CASSYGLAASTDTQYF. CDR3 sequence (DNA): TGTGCCAGCAGTTACGGGCTAGCGGCTAGCACAGATACGCAGTATTTT.

V gene TRBV5-4 combines with J gene TRBJ2-7; maybe TRBD2 (5 bases). This CDR3 spans 13 amino acids. Looked up from germline, CDR1 is SGHNT and CDR2 is YYREEE (reference sequence). The V end was cut by 4 bases, the J end by 2 bases, with 10 bases between. The CDR3 region has the DNA TGTGCCAGCAGCCAAGGAGGTGCCTACGAGCAGTACTTC. Residues: CASSQGGAYEQYF.

The V call is TRBV6-4, the J call TRBJ2-3; TRBD2 matches 7 bases. The CDR3 extends over 16 amino acids. Germline V gene data show CDR1 as MRHNA and CDR2 as SNTAGT. With V trimmed by 2 bases and J by 0 bases, 5 bases remained unmatched. CDR3 sequence (DNA): TGTGCCAGCAGTGACCGGGAGGCGGATAGCACAGATACGCAGTATTTT. This sequence encodes CASSDREADSTDTQYF.

This sequence joins TRBV5-1 and TRBJ2-1; D call uncertain. Looked up from germline, CDR1 is SGHRS and CDR2 is YFSETQ. Trimming pared 4 bases from V and 4 bases from J, leaving 6 bases between. This CDR3 spans 12 amino acids. This chain's CDR3 is CASSEAYNEQFF. The CDR3 DNA is TGCGCCAGCAGCGAGGCTTACAATGAGCAGTTCTTC.

This clone was observed a single time. V and J are TRBV28 and TRBJ1-1; D might be TRBD1 (6 bases). This CDR3 has 15 residues. The germline V gene has CDR1 MDHEN and CDR2 SYDVKM. V dropped 5 bases and J dropped 0 bases, with 13 bases sitting between them. The CDR3 DNA reads as TGTGCCAGCAGTCTCAGGGGCTCGGTGAACACTGAAGCTTTCTTT. Translating it yields CASSLRGSVNTEAFF.

The V and J genes are TRBV6-4 and TRBJ2-1, with 11 bases lining up with TRBD1. CDR3 length: 15 residues. Germline V CDR1 and CDR2: MRHNA, SNTAGT. V shed 5 bases, J shed 8 bases, and the junction held 8 bases outside the gene matches. CDR3 residues: CASSPGQGAVDEQFF. The CDR3 nucleotides are TGTGCCAGCAGTCCCGGACAGGGGGCTGTGGATGAGCAGTTCTTC.

This rearrangement joins TRBV6-1 to TRBJ1-5, with D maybe TRBD1 (6 bases). Looked up from germline, CDR1 is MNHNS and CDR2 is SASEGT. The CDR3 spans 15 residues. Between the trimmed V and J ends, which lost 2 bases and 0 bases, there was a span of 8 bases. Here the CDR3 reads CASSEWGPSNQPQHF. CDR3 in DNA: TGTGCCAGCAGTGAATGGGGGCCTAGCAATCAGCCCCAGCATTTT.

The chain has TRBV7-9 and TRBJ1-2; the D gene is possibly TRBD1 (6 bases). CDR1 and CDR2 from the germline V gene are SEHNR and FQNEAQ (reference sequence). V was pared by 4 bases and J by 4 bases, with 25 bases between. The CDR3 covers 18 residues. The CDR3 sequence: CASSSTRQTGISGYGYTF. CDR3 DNA sequence: TGTGCCAGCAGCTCCACCCGGCAGACAGGAATCAGTGGCTATGGCTACACCTTC.

The CDR3 sequence is CASSPGEAGQPQHF. As DNA, the CDR3 is TGTGCCAGCAGTCCCGGGGAGGCTGGCCAGCCCCAGCATTTT. The rearrangement joins TRBV27 to TRBJ1-5; no reliable D call. Germline CDR1 reads MNHEY; CDR2 reads SMNVEV (reference sequence). Deletions cut 5 bases from V and 7 bases from J, with 15 bases between. This CDR3 is 14 amino acids long.

The V gene is TRBV27, the J gene TRBJ1-4; 7 bases fit TRBD1. Germline V CDR1 and CDR2: MNHEY, SMNVEV (reference sequence). The CDR3 has 15 residues. With 0 bases clipped from V and 8 bases from J, the junction kept 6 bases outside the gene matches. DNA of the CDR3: TGTGCCAGCAGTTTATCATCGGGGACAGAGGAAAAACTGTTTTTT. The encoded protein is CASSLSSGTEEKLFF.

Remarks on this clone: With a much larger clone just one base away, this may be a read error. V and J are TRBV6-1 and TRBJ2-7; D perhaps matches TRBD1 (5 bases). The CDR3 length is 13 residues. Germline CDR1 reads MNHNS; CDR2 reads SASEGT. Trimming left V 2 bases short and J 3 bases short, with 8 bases between. The CDR3 bases are TGTGCCAGCAGTGAACCGGACAACTACGAGCAGTACTTC. It codes for CASSEPDNYEQYF.

The chain carries TRBV30 and TRBJ1-6; 7 nucleotides line up with TRBD1. Germline V gene lookup returns CDR1 GTSNPN and CDR2 SVGIG (reference sequence). V shed 2 bases, J shed 4 bases, and the junction held 8 bases outside the gene matches. The CDR3 extends over 16 amino acids. This CDR3 is CAWSFLGTAYNSPLHF. The CDR3 DNA is TGTGCCTGGAGTTTCTTAGGGACAGCTTATAATTCACCCCTCCACTTT.

The chain employs TRBV7-9 and TRBJ1-1; unclear D gene. The ends were cut back, 1 base at V and 3 bases at J, with 3 bases in the middle. This CDR3 is built from 12 residues. Germline V gives CDR1 SEHNR, CDR2 FQNEAQ (reference sequence). The CDR3, as DNA: TGTGCCAGCAGCTTAGTCTACACTGAAGCTTTCTTT. Translated, it gives CASSLVYTEAFF.

The rearrangement uses TRBV6-1 and TRBJ1-2, with a tentative D call TRBD1 (6 bases). V dropped 5 bases and J dropped 1 base, with 14 bases sitting between them. Germline V gene lookup returns CDR1 MNHNS and CDR2 SASEGT. This CDR3 has 15 residues. CDR3 bases: TGTGCCAGCAGTAAAGACAACAGGGATAACTATGGCTACACCTTC. It is translated as CASSKDNRDNYGYTF.

J is TRBJ2-7 and V is TRBV2; possibly TRBD2 for D (5 bases). V was trimmed by 3 bases and J by 3 bases, leaving 15 bases between them. Germline CDR1 is SNHLY and CDR2 is FYNNEI. This CDR3 spans 15 amino acids. CDR3 sequence (DNA): TGTGCCAGCAGTGAGGCGGGCGGCGGCATCTACGAGCAGTACTTC. The encoded protein is CASSEAGGGIYEQYF.

This chain connects TRBV7-6 to TRBJ2-7; D is unclear. The CDR3 is made up of 12 amino acids. Trimming shortened V by 6 bases and J by 5 bases, and 11 bases separated the two germline ends. Germline V lookup: CDR1 SGHVS, CDR2 FNYEAQ. The CDR3 DNA reads TGTGCCAGCAGTTCCCCCGGAGACGAGCAGTACTTC. As protein: CASSSPGDEQYF.